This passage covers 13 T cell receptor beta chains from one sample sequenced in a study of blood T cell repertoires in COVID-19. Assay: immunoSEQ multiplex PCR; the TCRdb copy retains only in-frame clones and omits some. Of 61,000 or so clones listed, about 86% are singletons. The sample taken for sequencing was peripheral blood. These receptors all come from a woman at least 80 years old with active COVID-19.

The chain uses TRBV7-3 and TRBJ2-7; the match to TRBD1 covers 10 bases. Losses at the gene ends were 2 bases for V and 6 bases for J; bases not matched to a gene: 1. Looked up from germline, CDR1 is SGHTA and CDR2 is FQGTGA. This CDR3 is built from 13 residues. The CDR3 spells CASSLDRGLEQYF. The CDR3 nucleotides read TGTGCCAGCAGCTTAGACAGGGGGCTCGAGCAGTACTTC.

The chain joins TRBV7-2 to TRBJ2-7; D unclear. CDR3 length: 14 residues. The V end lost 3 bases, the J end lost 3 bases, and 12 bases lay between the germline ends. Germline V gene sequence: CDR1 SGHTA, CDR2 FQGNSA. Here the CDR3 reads CASSLVGSNYEQYF. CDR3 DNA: TGTGCCAGCAGCTTGGTCGGGTCGAACTACGAGCAGTACTTC.

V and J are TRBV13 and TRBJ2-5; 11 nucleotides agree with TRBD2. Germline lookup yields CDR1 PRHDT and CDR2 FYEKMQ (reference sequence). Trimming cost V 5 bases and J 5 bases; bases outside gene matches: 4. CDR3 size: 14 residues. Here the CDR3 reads CASSLTSGVETQYF. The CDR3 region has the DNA TGTGCCAGCAGCCTGACTAGCGGGGTCGAGACCCAGTACTTC. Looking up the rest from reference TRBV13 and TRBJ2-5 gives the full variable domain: AAGVIQSPRHLIKEKRETATLKCYPIPRHDTVYWYQQGPGQDPQFLISFYEKMQSDKGSIPDRFSAQQFSDYHSELNMSSLELGDSALYFCASSLTSGVETQYFGPGTRLLVL.

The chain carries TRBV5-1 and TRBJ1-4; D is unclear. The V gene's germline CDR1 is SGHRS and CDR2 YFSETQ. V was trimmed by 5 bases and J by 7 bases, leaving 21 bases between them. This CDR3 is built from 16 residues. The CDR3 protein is CASRSSGGLLSEKLFF. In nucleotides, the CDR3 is TGCGCCAGCAGGTCCTCCGGCGGACTTCTAAGTGAAAAACTGTTTTTT.

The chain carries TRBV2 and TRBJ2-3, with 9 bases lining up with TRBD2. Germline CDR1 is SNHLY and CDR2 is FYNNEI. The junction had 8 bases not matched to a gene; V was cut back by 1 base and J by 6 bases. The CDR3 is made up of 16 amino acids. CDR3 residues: CASSEVWRGGLDTQYF. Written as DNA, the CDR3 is TGTGCCAGCAGTGAAGTCTGGCGGGGGGGCCTCGATACGCAGTATTTT.

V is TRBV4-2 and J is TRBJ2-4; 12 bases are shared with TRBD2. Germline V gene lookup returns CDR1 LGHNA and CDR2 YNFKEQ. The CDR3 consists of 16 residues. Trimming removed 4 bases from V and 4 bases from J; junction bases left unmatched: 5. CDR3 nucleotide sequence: TGTGCCAGCAGCCTGACTAGCGGGGGTGTAAAAAACATTCAGTACTTC. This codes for CASSLTSGGVKNIQYF.

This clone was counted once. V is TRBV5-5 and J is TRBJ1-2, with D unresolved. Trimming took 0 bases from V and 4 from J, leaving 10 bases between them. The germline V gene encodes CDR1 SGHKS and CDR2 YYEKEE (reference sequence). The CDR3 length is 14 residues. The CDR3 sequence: CASSLGSPLYGYTF. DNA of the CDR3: TGTGCCAGCAGCTTGGGCAGTCCCCTCTATGGCTACACCTTC.

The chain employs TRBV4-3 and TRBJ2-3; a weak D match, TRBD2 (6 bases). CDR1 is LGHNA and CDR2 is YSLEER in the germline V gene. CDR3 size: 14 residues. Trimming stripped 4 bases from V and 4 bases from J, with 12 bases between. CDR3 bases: TGCGCCAGCAGCCGAGTTCCGGGGGCAGATACGCAGTATTTT. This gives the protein CASSRVPGADTQYF.

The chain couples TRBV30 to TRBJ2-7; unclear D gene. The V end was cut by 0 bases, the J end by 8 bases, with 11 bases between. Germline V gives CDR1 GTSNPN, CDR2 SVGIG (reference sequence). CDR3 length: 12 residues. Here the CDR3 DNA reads TGTGCCTGGAGTGTCCTAGGTTCCAAGCAGTACTTC. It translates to CAWSVLGSKQYF.

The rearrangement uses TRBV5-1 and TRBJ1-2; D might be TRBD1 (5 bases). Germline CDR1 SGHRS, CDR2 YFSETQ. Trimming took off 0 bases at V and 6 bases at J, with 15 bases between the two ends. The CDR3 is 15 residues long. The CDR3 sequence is CASSLGGAGIDGYTF. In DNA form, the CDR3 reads TGCGCCAGCAGCTTGGGAGGAGCAGGGATTGATGGCTACACCTTC.

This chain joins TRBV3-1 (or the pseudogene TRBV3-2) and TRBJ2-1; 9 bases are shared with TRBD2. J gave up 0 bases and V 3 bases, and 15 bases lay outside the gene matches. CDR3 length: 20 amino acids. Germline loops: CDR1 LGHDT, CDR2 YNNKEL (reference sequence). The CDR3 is CASSHSEGSGGRRSYNEQFF. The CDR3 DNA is TGTGCCAGCAGCCACTCCGAGGGTAGCGGGGGCCGACGCTCCTACAATGAGCAGTTCTTC.

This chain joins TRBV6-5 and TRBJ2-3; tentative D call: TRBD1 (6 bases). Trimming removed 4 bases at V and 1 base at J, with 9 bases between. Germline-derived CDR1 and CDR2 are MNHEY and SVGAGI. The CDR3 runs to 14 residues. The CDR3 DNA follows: TGTGCCAGCAGTTCCCGACAGGGCACAGATACGCAGTATTTT. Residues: CASSSRQGTDTQYF.

The chain's CDR3 is CAAGSAETQYF. Written as DNA, the CDR3 is TGTGCCGCTGGTAGTGCGGAGACCCAGTACTTC. The chain couples TRBV19 to TRBJ2-5, with D unclear. The CDR3 totals 11 residues. Trimming took 11 bases from V and 5 from J, leaving 12 bases between them. CDR1 and CDR2 (germline): LNHDA, SQIVND (reference sequence).